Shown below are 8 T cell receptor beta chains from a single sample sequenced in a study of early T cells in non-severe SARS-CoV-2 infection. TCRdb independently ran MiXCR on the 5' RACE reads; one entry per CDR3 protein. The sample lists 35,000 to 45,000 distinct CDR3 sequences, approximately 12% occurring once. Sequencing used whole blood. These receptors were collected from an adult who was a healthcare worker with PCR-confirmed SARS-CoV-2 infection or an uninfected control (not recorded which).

In DNA, the CDR3 is TGTGCCAGCAGCCAGGGACAGGGGGCCACTGAAGCTTTCTTT. Amino acid sequence: CASSQGQGATEAFF. The chain carries TRBV5-4 and TRBJ1-1; the match to TRBD1 covers 12 bases. The trim removed 4 bases at V and 4 bases at J, leaving 2 bases unmatched. The CDR3 runs to 14 residues. Germline CDR1 is SGHNT and CDR2 is YYREEE (reference sequence).

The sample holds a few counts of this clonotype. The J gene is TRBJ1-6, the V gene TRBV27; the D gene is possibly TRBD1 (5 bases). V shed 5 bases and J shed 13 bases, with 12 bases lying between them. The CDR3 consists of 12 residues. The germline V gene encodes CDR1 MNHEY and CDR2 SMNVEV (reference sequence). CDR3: CASSRYRDPLHF. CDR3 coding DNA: TGTGCCAGCAGTAGGTACCGGGACCCCCTCCACTTT.

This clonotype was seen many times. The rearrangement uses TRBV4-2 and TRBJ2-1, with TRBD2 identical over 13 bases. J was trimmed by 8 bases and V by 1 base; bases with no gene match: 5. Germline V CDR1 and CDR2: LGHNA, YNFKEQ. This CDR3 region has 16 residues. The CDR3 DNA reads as TGTGCCAGCAGCCAAGCGCCGGGACTAGCGGGATATGAGCAGTTCTTC. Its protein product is CASSQAPGLAGYEQFF.

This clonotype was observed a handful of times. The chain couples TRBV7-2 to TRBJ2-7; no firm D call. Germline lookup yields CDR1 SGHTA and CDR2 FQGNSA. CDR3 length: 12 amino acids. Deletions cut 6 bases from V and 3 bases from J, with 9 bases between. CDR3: CASSTTVYEQYF. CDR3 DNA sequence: TGTGCCAGCAGTACTACGGTCTACGAGCAGTACTTC.

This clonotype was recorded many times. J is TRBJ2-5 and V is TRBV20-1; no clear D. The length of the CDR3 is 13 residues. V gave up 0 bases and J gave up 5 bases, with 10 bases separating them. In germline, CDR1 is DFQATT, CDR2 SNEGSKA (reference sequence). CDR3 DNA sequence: TGCAGTGCTAGAGATTACTTTAGGGAGACCCAGTACTTC. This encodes CSARDYFRETQYF.

CDR3 sequence reads: CSARLAGNTGELFF. DNA of the CDR3: TGCAGTGCTAGACTAGCGGGGAACACCGGGGAGCTGTTTTTT. The V call is TRBV20-1, the J call TRBJ2-2; the match to TRBD2 covers 8 bases. This CDR3 has 14 amino acids. CDR1 is DFQATT and CDR2 is SNEGSKA in the germline V gene (reference sequence). Trimming cost V 2 bases and J 1 base; bases outside gene matches: 0.

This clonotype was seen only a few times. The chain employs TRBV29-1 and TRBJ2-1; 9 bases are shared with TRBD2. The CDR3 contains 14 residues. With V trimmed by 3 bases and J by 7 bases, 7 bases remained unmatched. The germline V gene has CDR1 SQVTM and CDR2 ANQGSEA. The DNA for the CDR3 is TGCAGCGTTGAGCTAGCGGGAATCATGAATGAGCAGTTCTTC. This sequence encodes CSVELAGIMNEQFF.

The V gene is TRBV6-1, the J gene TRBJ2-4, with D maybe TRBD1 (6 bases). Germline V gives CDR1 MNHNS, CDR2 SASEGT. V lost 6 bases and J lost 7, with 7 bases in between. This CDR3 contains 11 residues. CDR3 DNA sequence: TGTGCCAGCAGCACAGGGAACATTCAGTACTTC. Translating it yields CASSTGNIQYF.